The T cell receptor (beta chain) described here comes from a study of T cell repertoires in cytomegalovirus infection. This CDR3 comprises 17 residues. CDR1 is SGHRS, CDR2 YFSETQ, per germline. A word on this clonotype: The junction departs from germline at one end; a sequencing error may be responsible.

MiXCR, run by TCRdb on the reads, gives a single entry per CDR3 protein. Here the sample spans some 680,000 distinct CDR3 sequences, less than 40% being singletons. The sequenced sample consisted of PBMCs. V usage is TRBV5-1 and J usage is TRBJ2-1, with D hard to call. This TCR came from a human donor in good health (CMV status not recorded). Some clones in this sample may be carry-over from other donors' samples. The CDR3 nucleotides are TGCGCCAGCAGCTTGGCCGTCTACCCGAGCTCCTACAATGCGCAGTTCTTC. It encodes CASSLAVYPSSYNAQFF.